This TCR beta chain was found in a study of shared clonotypes between healthy human individuals. Concerning this clone itself: Antigen unknown.

Points from the study as a whole: The study found lower generation probabilities in non-shared clonotypes than in those shared by all four donors.

Libraries were prepared by immunoSEQ multiplex PCR; TCRdb keeps only in-frame clonotypes and omits some of them. The sample has roughly 810,000 clones, approximately 96% seen once. Naive CD8 populations comprised CD45RO-negative cells positively selected for CCR7, excluding terminally differentiated effector memory CD45RA+ cells. This CDR3 contains 15 residues. The J segment lost 3 bases and the V segment lost 8 bases, leaving 8 bases of the junction unmatched. Germline loops: CDR1 SGHRS, CDR2 YFSETQ. The V call is TRBV5-1, the J call TRBJ2-2; 9 bases are a match to TRBD1. This receptor was taken from a man aged 30 to 39 in good health. The specimen sequenced was naive CD8+ T cells sorted from blood. CDR3 in DNA: TGCGCCAGTACAGACAGGGGGGCCTACACCGGGGAGCTGTTTTTT. This sequence encodes CASTDRGAYTGELFF.